The T cell receptor beta chain described here comes from a study of T-cell memory formation after mild COVID-19. Across the whole study: In these data, TCR clusters were largely donor specific. Findings of the study overall: Pre-infection memory carried some responding clones, suggesting that cross-reactive memory joined. Contracting CD8+ clones were enriched in EMRA, CD4+ mainly in CM and EM.

As to this clonotype: Antigen: not known.

V dropped 1 base and J dropped 0 bases, with 14 bases sitting between them. The CDR3 is 16 residues long. Per the germline V gene, CDR1 is SGDLS and CDR2 is YYNGEE. The TCR alpha and TCR beta cDNA libraries, bearing sample barcodes and UMIs, were generated by 5'RACE using constant-segment primers. MiXCR was run by TCRdb on the 5' RACE reads, yielding one entry per CDR3 protein. The sample consists of over 450,000 distinct CDR3 sequences, roughly 22% of them appearing once. V and J are TRBV9 and TRBJ2-7; tentatively, D is TRBD1 (6 bases). Material for sequencing was PBMCs or a T cell subset sorted from them (not recorded which). The TCR sequence derives from an adult woman who had mild COVID-19 (a few samples of this study predate the infection). Cell type and time point are not known. CDR3 coding DNA: TGTGCCAGCAGCGTATTAGGGGACACCGCCTCCTACGAGCAGTACTTC. Protein: CASSVLGDTASYEQYF.